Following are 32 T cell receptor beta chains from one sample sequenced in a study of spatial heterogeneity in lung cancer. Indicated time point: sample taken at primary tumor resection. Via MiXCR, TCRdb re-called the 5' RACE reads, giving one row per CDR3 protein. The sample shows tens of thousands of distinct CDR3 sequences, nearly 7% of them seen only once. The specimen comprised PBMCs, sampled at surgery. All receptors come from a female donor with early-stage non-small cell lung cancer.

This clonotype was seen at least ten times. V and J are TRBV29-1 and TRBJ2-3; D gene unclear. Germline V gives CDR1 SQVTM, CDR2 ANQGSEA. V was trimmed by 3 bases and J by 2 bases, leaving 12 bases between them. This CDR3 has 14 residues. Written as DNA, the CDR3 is TGCAGCGTTGATGGACCGAGCTCCACAGATACGCAGTATTTT. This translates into CSVDGPSSTDTQYF.

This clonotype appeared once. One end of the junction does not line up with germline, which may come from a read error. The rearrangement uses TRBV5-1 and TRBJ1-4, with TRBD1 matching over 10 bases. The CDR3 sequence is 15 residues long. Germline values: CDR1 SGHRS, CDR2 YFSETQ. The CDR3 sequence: CASSMAGTGEEKLLF. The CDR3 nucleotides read TGCGCCAGCAGCATGGCCGGGACAGGGGAAGAAAAACTGCTTTTT.

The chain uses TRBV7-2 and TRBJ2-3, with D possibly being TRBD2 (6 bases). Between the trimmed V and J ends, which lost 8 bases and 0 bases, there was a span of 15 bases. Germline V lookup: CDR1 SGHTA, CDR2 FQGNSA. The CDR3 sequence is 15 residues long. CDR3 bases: TGTGCCAGCCGTTCAGGAGGGGCCAGCACAGATACGCAGTATTTT. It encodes CASRSGGASTDTQYF. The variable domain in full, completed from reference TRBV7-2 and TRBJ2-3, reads GAGVSQSPSNKVTEKGKDVELRCDPISGHTALYWYRQSLGQGLEFLIYFQGNSAPDKSGLPSDRFSAERTGGSVSTLTIQRTQQEDSAVYLCASRSGGASTDTQYFGPGTRLTVL.

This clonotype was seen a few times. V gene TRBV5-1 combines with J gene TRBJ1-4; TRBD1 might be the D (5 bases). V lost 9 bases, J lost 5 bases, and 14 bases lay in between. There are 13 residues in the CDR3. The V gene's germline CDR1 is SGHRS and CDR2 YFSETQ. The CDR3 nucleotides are TGCGCCACCCGGGACGGAATGAATGAAAAACTGTTTTTT. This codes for CATRDGMNEKLFF.

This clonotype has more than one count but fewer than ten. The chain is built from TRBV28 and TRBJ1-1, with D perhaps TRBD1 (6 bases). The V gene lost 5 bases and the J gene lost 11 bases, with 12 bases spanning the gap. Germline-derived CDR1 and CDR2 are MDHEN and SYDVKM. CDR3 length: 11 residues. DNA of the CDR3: TGTGCCAGCAGTGCTAGACAGGCGGCTTTCTTT. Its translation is CASSARQAAFF. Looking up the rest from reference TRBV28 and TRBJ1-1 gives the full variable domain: DVKVTQSSRYLVKRTGEKVFLECVQDMDHENMFWYRQDPGLGLRLIYFSYDVKMKEKGDIPEGYSVSREKKERFSLILESASTNQTSMYLCASSARQAAFFGQGTRLTVV.

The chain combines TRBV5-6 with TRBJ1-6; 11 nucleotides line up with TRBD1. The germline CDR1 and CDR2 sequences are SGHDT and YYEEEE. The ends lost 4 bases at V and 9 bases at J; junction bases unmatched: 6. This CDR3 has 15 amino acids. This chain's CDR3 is CASSRTGTGGSPLHF. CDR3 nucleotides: TGTGCCAGCAGCCGGACCGGGACAGGGGGTTCACCCCTCCACTTT.

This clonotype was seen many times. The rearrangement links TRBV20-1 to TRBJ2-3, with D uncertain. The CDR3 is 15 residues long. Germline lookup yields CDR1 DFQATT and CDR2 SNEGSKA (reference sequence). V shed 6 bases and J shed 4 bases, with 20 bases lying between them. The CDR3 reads CSALWAIRSPDTQYF. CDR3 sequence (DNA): TGCAGTGCCCTCTGGGCCATTAGATCCCCAGATACGCAGTATTTT.

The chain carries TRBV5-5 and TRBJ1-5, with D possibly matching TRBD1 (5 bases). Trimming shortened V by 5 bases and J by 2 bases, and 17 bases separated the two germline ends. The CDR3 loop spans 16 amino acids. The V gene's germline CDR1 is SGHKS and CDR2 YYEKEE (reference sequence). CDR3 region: CASRPGPSRGNQPQHF. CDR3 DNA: TGTGCCAGCAGGCCGGGTCCTTCCAGGGGCAATCAGCCCCAGCATTTT.

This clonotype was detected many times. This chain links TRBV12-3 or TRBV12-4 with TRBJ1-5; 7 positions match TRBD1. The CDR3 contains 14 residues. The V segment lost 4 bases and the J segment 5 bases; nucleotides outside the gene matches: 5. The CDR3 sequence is CASSSTGADQPQHF. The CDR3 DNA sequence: TGTGCCAGCAGTTCAACAGGGGCCGATCAGCCCCAGCATTTT.

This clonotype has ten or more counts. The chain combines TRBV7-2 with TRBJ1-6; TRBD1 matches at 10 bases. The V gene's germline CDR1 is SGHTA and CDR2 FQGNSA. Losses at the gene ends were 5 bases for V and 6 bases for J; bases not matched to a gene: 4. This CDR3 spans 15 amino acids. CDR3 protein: CASSPRTGGNSPLHF. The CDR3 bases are TGTGCCAGCAGCCCGAGGACAGGGGGTAATTCACCCCTCCACTTT.

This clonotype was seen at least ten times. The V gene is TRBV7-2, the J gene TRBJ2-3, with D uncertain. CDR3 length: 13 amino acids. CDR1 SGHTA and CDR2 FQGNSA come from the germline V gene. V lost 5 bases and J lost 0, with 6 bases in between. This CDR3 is CASSLISTDTQYF. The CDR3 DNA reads TGTGCCAGCAGCCTTATTAGCACAGATACGCAGTATTTT.

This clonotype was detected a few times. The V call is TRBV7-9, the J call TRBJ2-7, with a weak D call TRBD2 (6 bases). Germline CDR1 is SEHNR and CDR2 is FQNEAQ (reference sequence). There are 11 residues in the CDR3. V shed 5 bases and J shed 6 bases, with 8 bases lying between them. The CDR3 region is CASSRGGEQYF. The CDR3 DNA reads TGTGCCAGCAGCCGGGGAGGCGAGCAGTACTTC.

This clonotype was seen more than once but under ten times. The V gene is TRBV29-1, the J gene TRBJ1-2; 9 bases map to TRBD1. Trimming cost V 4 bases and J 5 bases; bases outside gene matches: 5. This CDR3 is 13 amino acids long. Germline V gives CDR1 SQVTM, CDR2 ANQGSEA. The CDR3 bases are TGCAGCGTTGCCGGGACAGGGCGTTATGGCTACACCTTC. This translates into CSVAGTGRYGYTF.

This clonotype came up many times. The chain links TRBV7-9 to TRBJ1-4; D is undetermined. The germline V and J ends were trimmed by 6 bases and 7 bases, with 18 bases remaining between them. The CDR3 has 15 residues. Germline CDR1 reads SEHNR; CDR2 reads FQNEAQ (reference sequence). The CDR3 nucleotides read TGTGCCAGCAGGCATTCAATAGGTTTTGGTGAAAAACTGTTTTTT. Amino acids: CASRHSIGFGEKLFF. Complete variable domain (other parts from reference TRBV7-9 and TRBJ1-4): DTGVSQNPRHKITKRGQNVTFRCDPISEHNRLYWYRQTLGQGPEFLTYFQNEAQLEKSRLLSDRFSAERPKGSFSTLEIQRTEQGDSAMYLCASRHSIGFGEKLFFGSGTQLSVL.

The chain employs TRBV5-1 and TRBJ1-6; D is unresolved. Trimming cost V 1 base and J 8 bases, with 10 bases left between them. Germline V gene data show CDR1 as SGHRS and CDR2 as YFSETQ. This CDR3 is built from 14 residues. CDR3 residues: CASSLMPRDSPLHF. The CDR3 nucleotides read TGCGCCAGCAGCTTGATGCCCCGGGATTCACCCCTCCACTTT.

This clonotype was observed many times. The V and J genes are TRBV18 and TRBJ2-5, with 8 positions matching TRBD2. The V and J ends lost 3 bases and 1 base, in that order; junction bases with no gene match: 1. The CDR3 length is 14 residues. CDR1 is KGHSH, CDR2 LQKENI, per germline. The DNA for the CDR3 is TGTGCCAGCTCACCCGGACTAGCCCAAGAGACCCAGTACTTC. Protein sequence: CASSPGLAQETQYF.

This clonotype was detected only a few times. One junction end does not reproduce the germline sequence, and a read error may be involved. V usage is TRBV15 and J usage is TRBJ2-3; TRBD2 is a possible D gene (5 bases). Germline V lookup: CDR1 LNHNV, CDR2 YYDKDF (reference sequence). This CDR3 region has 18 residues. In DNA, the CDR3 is TGTGTCACCAGCAGAGATCTTCGGGGAATTAGCGACGCAGATACGCAGTATTTT. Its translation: CVTSRDLRGISDADTQYF.

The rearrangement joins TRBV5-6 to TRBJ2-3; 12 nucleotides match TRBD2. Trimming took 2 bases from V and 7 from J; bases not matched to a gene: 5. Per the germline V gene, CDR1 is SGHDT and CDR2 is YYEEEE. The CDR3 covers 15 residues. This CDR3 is CASSFQTSGGNTQYF. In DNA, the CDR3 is TGTGCCAGCAGCTTCCAGACTAGCGGGGGTAATACGCAGTATTTT.

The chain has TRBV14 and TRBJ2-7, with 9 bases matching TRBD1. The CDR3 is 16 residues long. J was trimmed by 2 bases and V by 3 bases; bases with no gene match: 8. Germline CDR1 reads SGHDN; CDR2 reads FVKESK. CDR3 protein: CASSQNPGQGPYEQYF. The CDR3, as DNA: TGTGCCAGCAGCCAGAATCCGGGACAGGGTCCCTACGAGCAGTACTTC.

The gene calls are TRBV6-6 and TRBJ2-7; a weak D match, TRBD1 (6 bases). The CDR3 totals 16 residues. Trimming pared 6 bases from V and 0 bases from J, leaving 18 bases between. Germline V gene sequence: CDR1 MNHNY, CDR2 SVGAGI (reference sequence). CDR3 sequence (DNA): TGTGCCAGCAGGGAGACCGGGACACCAGTCTCCTACGAGCAGTACTTC. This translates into CASRETGTPVSYEQYF.

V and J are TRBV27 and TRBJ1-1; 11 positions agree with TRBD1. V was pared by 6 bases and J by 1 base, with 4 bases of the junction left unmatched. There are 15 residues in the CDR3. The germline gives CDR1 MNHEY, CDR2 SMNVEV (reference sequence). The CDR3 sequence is CASSRTGGWNTEAFF. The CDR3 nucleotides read TGTGCCAGCAGCCGGACAGGGGGCTGGAACACTGAAGCTTTCTTT.

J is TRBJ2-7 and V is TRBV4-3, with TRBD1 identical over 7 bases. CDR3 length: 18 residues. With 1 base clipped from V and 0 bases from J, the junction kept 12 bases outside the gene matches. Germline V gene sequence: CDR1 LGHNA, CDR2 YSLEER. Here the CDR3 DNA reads TGCGCCAGCAGCCAAGGCAGGGGGATGAGACTCAACTCCTACGAGCAGTACTTC. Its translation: CASSQGRGMRLNSYEQYF.

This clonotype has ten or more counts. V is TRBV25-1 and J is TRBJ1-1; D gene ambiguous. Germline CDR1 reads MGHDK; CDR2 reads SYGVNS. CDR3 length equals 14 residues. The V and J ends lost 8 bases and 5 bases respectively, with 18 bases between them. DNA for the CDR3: TGTGCCAGCCTTGGCCGGGCCCTCGGGACTGAAGCTTTCTTT. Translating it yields CASLGRALGTEAFF.

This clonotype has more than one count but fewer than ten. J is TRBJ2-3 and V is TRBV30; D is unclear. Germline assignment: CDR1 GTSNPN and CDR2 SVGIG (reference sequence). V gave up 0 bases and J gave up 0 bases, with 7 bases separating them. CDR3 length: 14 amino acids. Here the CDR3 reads CAWSVGRSTDTQYF. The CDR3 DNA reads TGTGCCTGGAGTGTGGGCAGAAGCACAGATACGCAGTATTTT.

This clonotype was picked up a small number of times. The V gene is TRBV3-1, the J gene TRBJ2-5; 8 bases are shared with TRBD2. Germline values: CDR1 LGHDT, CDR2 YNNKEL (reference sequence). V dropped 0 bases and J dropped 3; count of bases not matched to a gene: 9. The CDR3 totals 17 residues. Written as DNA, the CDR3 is TGTGCCAGCAGCCAAGATACTAGCGGAATCCGAAAAGAGACCCAGTACTTC. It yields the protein CASSQDTSGIRKETQYF.

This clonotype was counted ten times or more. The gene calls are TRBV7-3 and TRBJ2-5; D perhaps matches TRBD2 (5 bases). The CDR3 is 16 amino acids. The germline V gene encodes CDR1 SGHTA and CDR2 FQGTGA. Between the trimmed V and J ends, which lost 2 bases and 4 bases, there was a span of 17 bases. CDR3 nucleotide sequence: TGTGCCAGCAGCTTAGCCCCCACAGCGGTAGGAGAGACCCAGTACTTC. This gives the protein CASSLAPTAVGETQYF.

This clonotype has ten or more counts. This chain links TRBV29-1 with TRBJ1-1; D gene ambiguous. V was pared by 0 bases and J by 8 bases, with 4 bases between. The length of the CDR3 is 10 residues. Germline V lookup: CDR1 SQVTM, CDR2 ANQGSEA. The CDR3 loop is CSVEDAEAFF. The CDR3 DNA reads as TGCAGCGTTGAAGATGCAGAAGCTTTCTTT.

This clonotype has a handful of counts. The CDR3 DNA is TGCAGTGCTAGGAGGACAGAAACCATCTATGGCTACACCTTC. Translation gives CSARRTETIYGYTF. This chain connects TRBV20-1 to TRBJ1-2; tentatively, D is TRBD1 (6 bases). The CDR3 is made up of 14 amino acids. Trimming took 3 bases from V and 4 from J, leaving 15 bases between them. The germline gives CDR1 DFQATT, CDR2 SNEGSKA (reference sequence).

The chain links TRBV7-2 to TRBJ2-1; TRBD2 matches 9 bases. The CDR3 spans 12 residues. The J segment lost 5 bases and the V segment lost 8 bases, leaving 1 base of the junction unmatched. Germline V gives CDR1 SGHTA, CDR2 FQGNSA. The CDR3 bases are TGTGCCAGCGCTAGCGGGAACAATGAGCAGTTCTTC. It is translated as CASASGNNEQFF.

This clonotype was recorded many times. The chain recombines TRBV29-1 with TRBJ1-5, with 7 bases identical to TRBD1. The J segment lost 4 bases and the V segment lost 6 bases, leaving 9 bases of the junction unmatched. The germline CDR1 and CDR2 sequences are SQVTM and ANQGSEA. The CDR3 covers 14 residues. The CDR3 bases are TGCAGCGTGGCAGGGACAGCCCAGAATCAGCCCCAGCATTTT. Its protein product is CSVAGTAQNQPQHF.

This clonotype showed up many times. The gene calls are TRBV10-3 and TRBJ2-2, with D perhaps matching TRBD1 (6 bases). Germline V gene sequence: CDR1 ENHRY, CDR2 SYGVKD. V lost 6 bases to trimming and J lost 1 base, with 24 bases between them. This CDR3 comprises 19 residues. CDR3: CAISPGQGRPKGNTGELFF. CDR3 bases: TGTGCCATCAGCCCAGGTCAGGGGCGACCCAAGGGGAACACCGGGGAGCTGTTTTTT.

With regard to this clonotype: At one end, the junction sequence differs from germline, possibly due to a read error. As DNA, the CDR3 is TGTGCCAGCAGTGAATGGCAGCCACTGAGGGCAGATACGCAGTATTTC. This encodes CASSEWQPLRADTQYF. This rearrangement joins TRBV2 to TRBJ2-3; tentatively, D is TRBD2 (5 bases). This CDR3 spans 16 amino acids. Germline loops: CDR1 SNHLY, CDR2 FYNNEI.